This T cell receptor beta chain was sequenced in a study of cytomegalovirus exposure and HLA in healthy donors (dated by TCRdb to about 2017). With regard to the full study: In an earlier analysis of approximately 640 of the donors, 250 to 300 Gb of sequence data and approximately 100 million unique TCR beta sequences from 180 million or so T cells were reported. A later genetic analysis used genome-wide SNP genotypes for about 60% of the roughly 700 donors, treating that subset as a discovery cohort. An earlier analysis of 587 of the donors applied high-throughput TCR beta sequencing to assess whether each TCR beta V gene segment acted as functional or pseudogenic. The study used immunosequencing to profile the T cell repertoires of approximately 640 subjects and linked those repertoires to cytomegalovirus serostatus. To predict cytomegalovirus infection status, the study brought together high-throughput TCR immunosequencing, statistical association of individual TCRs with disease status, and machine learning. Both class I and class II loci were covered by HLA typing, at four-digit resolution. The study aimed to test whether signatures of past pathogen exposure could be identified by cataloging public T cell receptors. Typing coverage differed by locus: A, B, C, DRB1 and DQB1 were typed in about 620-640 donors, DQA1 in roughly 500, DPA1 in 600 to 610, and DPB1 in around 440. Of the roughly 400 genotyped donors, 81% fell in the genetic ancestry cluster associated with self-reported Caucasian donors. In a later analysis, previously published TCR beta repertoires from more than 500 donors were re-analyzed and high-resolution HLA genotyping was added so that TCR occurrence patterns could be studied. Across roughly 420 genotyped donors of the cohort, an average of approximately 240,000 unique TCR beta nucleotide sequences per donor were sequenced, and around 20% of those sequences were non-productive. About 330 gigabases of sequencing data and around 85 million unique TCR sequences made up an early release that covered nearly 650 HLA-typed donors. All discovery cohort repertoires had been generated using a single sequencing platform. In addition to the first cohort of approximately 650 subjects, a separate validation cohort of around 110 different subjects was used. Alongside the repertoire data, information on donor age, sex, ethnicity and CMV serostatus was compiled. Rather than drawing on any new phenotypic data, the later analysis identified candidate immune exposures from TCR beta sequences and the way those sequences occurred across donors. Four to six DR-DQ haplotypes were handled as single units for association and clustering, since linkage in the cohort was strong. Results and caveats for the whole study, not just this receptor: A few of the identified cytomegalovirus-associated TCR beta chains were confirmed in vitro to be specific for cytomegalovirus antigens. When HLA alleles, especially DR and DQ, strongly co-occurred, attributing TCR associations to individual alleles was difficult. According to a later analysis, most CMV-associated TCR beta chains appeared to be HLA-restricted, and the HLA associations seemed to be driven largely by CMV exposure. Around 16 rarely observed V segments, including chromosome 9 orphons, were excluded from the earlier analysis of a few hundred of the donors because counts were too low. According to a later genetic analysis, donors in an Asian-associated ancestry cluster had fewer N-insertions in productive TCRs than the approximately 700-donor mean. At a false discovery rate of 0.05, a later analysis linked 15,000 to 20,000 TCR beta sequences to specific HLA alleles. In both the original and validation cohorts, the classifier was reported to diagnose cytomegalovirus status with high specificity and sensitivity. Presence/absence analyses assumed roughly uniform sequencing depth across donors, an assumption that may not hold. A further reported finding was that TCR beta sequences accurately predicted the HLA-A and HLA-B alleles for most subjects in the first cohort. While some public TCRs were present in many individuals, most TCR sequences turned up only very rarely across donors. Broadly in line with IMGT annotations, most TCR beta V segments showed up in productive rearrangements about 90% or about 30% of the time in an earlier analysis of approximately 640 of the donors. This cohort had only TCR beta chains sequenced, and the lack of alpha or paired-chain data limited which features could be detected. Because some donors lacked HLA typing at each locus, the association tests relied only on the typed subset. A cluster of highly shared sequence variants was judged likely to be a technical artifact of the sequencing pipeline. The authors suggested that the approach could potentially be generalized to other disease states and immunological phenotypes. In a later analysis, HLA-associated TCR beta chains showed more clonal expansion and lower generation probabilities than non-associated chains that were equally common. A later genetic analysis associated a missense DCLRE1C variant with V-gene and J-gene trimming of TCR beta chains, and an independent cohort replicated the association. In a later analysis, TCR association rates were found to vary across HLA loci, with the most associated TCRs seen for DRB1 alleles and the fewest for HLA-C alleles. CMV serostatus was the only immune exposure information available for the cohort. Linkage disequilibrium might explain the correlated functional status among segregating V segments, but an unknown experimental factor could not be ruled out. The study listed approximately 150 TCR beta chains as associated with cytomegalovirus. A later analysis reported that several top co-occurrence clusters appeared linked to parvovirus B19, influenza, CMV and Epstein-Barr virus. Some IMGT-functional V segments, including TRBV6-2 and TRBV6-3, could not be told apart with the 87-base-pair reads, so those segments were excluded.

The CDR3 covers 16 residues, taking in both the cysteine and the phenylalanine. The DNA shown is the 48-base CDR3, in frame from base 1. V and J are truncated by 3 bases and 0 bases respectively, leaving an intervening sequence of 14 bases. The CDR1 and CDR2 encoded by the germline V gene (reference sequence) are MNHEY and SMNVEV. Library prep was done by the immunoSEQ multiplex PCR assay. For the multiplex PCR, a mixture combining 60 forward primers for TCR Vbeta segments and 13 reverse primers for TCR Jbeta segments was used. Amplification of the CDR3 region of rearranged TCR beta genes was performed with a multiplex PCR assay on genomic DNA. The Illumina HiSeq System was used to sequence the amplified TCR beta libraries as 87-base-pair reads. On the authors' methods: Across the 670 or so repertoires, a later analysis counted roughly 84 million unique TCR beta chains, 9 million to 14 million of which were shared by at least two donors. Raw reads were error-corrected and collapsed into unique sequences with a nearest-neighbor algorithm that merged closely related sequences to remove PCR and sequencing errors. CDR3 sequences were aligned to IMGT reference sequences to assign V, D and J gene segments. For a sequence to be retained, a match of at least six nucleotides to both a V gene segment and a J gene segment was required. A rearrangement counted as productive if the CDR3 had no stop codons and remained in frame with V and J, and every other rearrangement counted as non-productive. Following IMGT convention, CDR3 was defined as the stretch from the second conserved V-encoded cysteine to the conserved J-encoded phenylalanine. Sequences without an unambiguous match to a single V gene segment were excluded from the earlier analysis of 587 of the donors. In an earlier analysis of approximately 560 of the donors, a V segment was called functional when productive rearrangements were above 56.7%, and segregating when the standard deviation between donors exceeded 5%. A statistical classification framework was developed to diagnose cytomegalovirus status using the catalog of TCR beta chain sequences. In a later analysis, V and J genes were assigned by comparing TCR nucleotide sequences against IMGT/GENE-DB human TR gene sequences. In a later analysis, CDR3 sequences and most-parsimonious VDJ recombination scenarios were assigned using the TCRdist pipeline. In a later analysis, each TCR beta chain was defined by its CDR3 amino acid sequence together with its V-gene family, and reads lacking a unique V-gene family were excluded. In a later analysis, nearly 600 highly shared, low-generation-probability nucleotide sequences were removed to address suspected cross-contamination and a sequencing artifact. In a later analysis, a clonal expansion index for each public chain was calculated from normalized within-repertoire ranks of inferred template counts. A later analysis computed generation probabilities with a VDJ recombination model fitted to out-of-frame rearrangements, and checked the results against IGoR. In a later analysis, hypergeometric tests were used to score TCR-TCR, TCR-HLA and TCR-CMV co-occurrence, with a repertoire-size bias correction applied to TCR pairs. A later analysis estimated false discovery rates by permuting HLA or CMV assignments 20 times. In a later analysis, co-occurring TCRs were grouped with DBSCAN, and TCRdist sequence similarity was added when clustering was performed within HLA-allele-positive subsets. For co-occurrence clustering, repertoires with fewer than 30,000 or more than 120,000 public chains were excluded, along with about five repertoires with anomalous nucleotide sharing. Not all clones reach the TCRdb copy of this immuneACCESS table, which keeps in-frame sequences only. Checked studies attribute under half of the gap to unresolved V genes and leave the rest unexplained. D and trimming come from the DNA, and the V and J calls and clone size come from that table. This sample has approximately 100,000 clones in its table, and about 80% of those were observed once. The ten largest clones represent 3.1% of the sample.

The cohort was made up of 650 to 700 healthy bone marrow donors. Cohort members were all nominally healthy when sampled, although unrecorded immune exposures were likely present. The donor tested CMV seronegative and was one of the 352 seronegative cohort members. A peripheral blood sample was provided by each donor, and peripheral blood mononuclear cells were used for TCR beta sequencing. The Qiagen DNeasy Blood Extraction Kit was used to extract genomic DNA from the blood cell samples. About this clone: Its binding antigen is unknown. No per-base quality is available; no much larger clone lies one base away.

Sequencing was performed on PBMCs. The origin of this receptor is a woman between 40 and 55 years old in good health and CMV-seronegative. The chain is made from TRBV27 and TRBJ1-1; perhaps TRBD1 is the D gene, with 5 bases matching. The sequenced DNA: TGTGCCAGCAGTTTGCGCGCAGGGTGGTTGAACACTGAAGCTTTCTTT. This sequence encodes CASSLRAGWLNTEAFF.